The T cell receptor (beta chain) under discussion was sequenced for a study of T-cell memory formation after mild COVID-19. Germline CDR1 is SGHRS and CDR2 is YFSETQ. V lost 4 bases to trimming and J lost 1 base; unmatched junction nucleotides: 4. CDR3 length: 14 residues. TCRdb used MiXCR to reprocess the 5' RACE reads, holding one entry per CDR3 protein. In the table there are approximately 190,000 distinct CDR3 sequences, approximately 20% of which are singletons. Study results and limitations: Second-wave clones with a day 37 peak had unconfirmed SARS-CoV-2 specificity.

Comment on this clonotype: The antigen is not known.

This chain links TRBV5-1 with TRBJ1-2, with 7 bases lining up with TRBD1. The sequence was obtained from an adult woman who had mild COVID-19 (a few samples of this study predate the infection). Cell type and time point are not known. Sequenced material: PBMCs or a T cell subset sorted from them (not recorded which). The CDR3 is CASSGGQHNYGYTF. CDR3 nucleotides: TGCGCCAGCAGCGGGGGACAGCATAACTATGGCTACACCTTC.